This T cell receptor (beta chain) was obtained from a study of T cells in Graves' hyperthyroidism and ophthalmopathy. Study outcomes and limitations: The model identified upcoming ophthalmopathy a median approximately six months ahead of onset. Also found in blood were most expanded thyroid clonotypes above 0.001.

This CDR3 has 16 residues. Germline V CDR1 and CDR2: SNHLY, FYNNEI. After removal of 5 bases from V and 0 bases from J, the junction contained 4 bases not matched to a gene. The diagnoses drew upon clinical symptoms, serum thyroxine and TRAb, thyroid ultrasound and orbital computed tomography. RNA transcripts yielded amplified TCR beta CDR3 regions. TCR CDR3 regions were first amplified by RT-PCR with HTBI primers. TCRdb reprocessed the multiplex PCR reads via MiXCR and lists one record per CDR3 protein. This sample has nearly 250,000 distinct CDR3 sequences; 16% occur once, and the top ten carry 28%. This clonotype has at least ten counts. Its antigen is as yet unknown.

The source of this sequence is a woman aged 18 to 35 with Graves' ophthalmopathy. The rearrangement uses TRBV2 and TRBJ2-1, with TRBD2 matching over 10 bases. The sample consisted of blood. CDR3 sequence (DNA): TGTGCCAGCAGTAGACTAGCGGGTATCTCCTACAATGAGCAGTTCTTC. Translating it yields CASSRLAGISYNEQFF.